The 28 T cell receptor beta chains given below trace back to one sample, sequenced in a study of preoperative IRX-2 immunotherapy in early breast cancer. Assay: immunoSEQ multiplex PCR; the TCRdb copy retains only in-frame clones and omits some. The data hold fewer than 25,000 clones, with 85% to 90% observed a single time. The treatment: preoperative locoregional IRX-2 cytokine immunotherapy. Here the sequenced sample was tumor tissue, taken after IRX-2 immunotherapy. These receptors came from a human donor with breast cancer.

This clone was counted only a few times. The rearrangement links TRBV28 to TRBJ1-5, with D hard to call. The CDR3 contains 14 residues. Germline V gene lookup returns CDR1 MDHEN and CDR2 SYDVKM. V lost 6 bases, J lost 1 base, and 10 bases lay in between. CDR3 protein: CASRLLGSNQPQHF. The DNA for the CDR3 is TGTGCCAGCAGACTGCTCGGGAGCAATCAGCCCCAGCATTTT.

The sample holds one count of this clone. The CDR3 reads CASTPRTGPYEQYF. The CDR3 bases are TGTGCCAGCACACCGAGGACAGGGCCCTACGAGCAGTACTTC. The V and J genes are TRBV6-5 and TRBJ2-7, with TRBD1 identical over 8 bases. V was clipped by 7 bases and J by 2 bases; unmatched bases: 7. Germline-derived CDR1 and CDR2 are MNHEY and SVGAGI. The CDR3 is 14 residues long.

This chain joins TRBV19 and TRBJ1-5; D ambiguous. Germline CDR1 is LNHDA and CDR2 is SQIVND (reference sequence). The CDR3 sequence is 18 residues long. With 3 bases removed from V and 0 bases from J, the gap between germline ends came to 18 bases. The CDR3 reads CASSMAVGGRYSNQPQHF. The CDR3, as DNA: TGTGCCAGTAGTATGGCCGTTGGTGGGAGGTATAGCAATCAGCCCCAGCATTTT.

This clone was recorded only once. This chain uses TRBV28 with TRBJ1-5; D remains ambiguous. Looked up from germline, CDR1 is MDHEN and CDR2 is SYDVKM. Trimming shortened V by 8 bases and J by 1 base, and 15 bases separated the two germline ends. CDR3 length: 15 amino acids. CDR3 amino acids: CASGRPDRSNQPQHF. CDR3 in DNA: TGTGCCAGCGGTAGACCGGACCGGAGCAATCAGCCCCAGCATTTT.

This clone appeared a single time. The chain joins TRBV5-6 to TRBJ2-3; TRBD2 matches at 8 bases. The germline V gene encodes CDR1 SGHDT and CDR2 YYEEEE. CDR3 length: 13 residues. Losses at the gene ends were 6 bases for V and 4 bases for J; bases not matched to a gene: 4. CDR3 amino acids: CASMKRGSDTQYF. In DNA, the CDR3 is TGTGCCAGCATGAAGCGGGGGTCAGATACGCAGTATTTT.

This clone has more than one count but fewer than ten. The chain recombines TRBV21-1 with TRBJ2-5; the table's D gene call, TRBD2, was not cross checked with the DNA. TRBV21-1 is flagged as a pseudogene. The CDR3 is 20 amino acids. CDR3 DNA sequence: TGTGCCAGCAGCAAAGAGGAGGTCGGGGGCCAGCGGGGGTACCAAGAGACCCAGTACTTC. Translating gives CASSKEEVGGQRGYQETQYF.

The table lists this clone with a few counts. CDR3 sequence: CASSGQVVGELFF. Written as DNA, the CDR3 is TGCGCCAGCAGTGGGCAGGTCGTCGGGGAGCTGTTTTTT. The chain recombines TRBV10-2 with TRBJ2-2; D is undetermined. Trimming removed 4 bases at V and 7 bases at J, with 10 bases between. The germline V gene has CDR1 WSHSY and CDR2 SAAADI. The CDR3 extends over 13 amino acids.

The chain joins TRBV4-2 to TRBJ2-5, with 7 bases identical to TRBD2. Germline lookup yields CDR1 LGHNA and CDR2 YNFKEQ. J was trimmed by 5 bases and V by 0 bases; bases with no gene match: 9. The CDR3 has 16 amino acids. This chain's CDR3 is CASSQDLSGMGETQYF. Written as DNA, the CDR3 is TGTGCCAGCAGCCAAGATCTGAGCGGGATGGGGGAGACCCAGTACTTC.

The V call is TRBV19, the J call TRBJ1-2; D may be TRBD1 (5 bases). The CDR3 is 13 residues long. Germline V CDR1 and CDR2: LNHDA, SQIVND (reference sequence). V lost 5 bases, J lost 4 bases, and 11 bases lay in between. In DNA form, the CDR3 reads TGTGCCAGTAGTCCCCAGGGCTTCTATGGCTACACCTTC. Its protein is CASSPQGFYGYTF.

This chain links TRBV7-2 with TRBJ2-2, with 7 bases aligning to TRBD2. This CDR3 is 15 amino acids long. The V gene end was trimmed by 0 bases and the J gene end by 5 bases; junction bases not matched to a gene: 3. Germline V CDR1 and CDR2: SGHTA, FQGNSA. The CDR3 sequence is CASSLAGGVTGELFF. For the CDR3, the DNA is TGTGCCAGCAGCTTAGCGGGGGGGGTTACCGGGGAGCTGTTTTTT.

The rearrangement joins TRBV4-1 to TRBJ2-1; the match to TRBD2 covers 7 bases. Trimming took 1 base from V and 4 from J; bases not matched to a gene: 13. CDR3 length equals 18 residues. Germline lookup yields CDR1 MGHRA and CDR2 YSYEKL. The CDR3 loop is CASSQGGGFGGAYNEQFF. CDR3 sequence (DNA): TGCGCCAGCAGCCAAGGGGGGGGTTTCGGCGGGGCATACAATGAGCAGTTCTTC.

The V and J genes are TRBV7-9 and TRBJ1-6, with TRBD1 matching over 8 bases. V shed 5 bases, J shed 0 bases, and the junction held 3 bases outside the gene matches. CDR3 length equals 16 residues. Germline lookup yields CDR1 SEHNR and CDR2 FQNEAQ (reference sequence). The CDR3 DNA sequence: TGTGCCAGCAGCCCAGGGGGCAGCTCCTATAATTCACCCCTCCACTTT. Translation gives CASSPGGSSYNSPLHF.

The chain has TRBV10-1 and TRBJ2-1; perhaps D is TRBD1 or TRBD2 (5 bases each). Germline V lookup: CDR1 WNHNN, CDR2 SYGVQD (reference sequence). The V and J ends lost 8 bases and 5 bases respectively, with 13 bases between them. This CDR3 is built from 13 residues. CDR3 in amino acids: CASSSGRHNEQFF. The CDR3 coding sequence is TGCGCCAGCTCTTCGGGACGCCACAATGAGCAGTTCTTC.

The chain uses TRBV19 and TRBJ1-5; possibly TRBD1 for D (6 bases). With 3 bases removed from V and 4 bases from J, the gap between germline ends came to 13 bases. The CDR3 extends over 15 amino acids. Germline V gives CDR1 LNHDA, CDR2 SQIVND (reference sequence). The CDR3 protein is CASSMGGAGNQPQHF. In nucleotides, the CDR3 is TGTGCCAGTAGTATGGGGGGCGCCGGGAATCAGCCCCAGCATTTT. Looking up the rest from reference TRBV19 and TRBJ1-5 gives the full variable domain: DGGITQSPKYLFRKEGQNVTLSCEQNLNHDAMYWYRQDPGQGLRLIYYSQIVNDFQKGDIAEGYSVSREKKESFPLTVTSAQKNPTAFYLCASSMGGAGNQPQHFGDGTRLSIL.

The CDR3: CASSIHQGAGEKLFF. As DNA, the CDR3 is TGTGCCAGCAGCATACATCAGGGGGCGGGTGAAAAACTGTTTTTT. The V and J genes are TRBV5-6 and TRBJ1-4, with 8 bases matching TRBD1. Trimming removed 4 bases from V and 7 bases from J; junction bases left unmatched: 9. The CDR3 spans 15 residues. The germline V gene has CDR1 SGHDT and CDR2 YYEEEE. Complete variable domain (other parts from reference TRBV5-6 and TRBJ1-4): DAGVTQSPTHLIKTRGQQVTLRCSPKSGHDTVSWYQQALGQGPQFIFQYYEEEERQRGNFPDRFSGHQFPNYSSELNVNALLLGDSALYLCASSIHQGAGEKLFFGSGTQLSVL.

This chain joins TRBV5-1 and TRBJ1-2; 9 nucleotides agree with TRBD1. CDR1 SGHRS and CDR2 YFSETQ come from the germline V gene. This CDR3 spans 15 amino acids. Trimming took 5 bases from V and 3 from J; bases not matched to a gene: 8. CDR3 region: CASRSTGGADYGYTF. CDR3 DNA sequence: TGCGCCAGCAGGTCTACAGGGGGCGCCGACTATGGCTACACCTTC. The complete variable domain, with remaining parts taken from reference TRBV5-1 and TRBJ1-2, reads KAGVTQTPRYLIKTRGQQVTLSCSPISGHRSVSWYQQTPGQGLQFLFEYFSETQRNKGNFPGRFSGRQFSNSRSEMNVSTLELGDSALYLCASRSTGGADYGYTFGSGTRLTVV.

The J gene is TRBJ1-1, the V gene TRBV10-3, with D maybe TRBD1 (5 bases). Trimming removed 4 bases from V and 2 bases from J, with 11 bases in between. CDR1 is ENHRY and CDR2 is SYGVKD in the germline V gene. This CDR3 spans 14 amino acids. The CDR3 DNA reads TGTGCCATCAGTGCCCCCGACAGAAACACTGAAGCTTTCTTT. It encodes CAISAPDRNTEAFF.

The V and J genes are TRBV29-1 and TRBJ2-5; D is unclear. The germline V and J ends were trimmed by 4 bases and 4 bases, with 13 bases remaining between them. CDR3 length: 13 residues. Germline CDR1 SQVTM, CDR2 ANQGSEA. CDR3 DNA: TGCAGCGTTGGGTTGGGATTTCGAGAGACCCAGTACTTC. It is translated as CSVGLGFRETQYF.

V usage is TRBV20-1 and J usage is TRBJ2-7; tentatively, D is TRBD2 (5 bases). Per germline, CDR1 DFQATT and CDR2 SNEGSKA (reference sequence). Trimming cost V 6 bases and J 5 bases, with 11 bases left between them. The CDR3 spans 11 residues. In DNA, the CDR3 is TGCAGTGCGGAACTAGGCCACGAGCAGTACTTC. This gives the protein CSAELGHEQYF.

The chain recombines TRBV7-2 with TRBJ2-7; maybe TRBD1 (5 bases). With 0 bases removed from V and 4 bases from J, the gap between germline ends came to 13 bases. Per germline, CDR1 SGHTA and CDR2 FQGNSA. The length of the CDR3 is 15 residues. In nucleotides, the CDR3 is TGTGCCAGCAGCTTAGCGGCGACAGAAGGTTACGAGCAGTACTTC. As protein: CASSLAATEGYEQYF.

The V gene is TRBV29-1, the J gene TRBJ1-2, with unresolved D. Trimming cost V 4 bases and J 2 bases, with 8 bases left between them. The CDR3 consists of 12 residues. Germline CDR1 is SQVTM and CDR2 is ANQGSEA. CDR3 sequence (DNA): TGCAGCGTTGGTAACACGAACTATGGCTACACCTTC. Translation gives CSVGNTNYGYTF.

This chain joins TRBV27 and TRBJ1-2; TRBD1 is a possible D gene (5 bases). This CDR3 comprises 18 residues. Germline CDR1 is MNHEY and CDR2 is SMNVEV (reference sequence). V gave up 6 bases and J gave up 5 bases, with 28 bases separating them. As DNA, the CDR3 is TGTGCCAGCAGCTGGAGAGCCTTTACGGGGACGCATGTTTATGGCTACACCTTC. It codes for CASSWRAFTGTHVYGYTF.

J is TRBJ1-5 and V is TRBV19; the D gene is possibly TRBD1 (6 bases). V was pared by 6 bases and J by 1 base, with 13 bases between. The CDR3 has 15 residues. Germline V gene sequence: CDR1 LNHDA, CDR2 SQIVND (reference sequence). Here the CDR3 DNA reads TGTGCCAGTAGCCCAGGGGATCTAAGCAATCAGCCCCAGCATTTT. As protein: CASSPGDLSNQPQHF.

CDR3 coding DNA: TGCGCCAGCAGCCAAGGGCTGACTTATCAAGAGACCCAGTACTTC. This translates into CASSQGLTYQETQYF. This chain links TRBV4-1 with TRBJ2-5; D is undetermined. CDR3 size: 15 residues. With 1 base removed from V and 2 bases from J, the gap between germline ends came to 11 bases. The V gene's germline CDR1 is MGHRA and CDR2 YSYEKL.

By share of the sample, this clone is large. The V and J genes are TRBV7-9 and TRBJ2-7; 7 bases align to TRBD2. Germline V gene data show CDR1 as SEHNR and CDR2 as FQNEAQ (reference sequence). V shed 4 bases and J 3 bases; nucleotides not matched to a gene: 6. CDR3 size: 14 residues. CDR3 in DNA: TGTGCCAGCAGCTCGGACACTAGCGTCTACGAGCAGTACTTC. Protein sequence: CASSSDTSVYEQYF.

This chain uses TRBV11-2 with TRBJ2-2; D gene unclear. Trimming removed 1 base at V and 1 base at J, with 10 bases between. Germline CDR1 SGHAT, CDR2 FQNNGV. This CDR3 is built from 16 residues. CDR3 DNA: TGTGCCAGCAGCTTAGTTAGTTGGGAGAACACCGGGGAGCTGTTTTTT. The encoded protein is CASSLVSWENTGELFF. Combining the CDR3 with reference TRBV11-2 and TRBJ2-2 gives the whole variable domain EAGVAQSPRYKIIEKRQSVAFWCNPISGHATLYWYQQILGQGPKLLIQFQNNGVVDDSQLPKDRFSAERLKGVDSTLKIQPAKLEDSAVYLCASSLVSWENTGELFFGEGSRLTVL.

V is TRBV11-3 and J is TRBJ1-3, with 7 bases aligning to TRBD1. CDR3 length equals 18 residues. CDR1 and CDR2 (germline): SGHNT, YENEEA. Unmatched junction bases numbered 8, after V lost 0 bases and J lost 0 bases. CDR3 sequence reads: CASSLDQGGSNSGNTIYF. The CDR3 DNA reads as TGTGCCAGCAGCTTAGATCAAGGGGGCAGCAACTCTGGAAACACCATATATTTT.

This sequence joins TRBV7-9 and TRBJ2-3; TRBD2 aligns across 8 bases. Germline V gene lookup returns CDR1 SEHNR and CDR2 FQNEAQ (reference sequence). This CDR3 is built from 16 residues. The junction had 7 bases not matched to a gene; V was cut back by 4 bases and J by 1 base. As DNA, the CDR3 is TGTGCCAGCAGCTACGCGGCGGGGGGCGGCACAGATACGCAGTATTTT. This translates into CASSYAAGGGTDTQYF.